This TCR beta chain was obtained from a study of shared clonotypes between healthy human individuals. The wider study: Used for every donor were three CD4 naive, three CD4 memory, two CD8 naive and one CD8 memory plate.

Deep level was the assay's run setting. The table came from immunoSEQ multiplex PCR; TCRdb's copy has only in-frame clones and leaves some out. The sample yields approximately 400,000 clones, roughly 96% seen once. V lost 0 bases, J lost 0 bases, and 5 bases lay in between. CDR1 and CDR2 (germline): SGHRS, YFSETQ. There are 14 residues in the CDR3. CD45RO+ cells joined CCR7-negative CD45RA+ TemRA cells to form CD8 memory. With respect to this clone: The antigen remains unidentified. The sample carries other DNA sequences with the same CDR3.

Whole-study results and caveats: The four-donor shared clonotypes exceeded non-shared clonotypes in generation probability, with non-shared ones scoring lower.

This sequence originates from a man between 25 and 39 years old in good health. Sequenced sample: memory CD8+ T cells sorted from blood. Subset indicated: CD45RO+ cells pooled with CCR7-negative TemRA cells. The gene calls are TRBV5-1 and TRBJ2-3; no definite D call. The CDR3 DNA reads as TGCGCCAGCAGCTTGGTTGGCAGCACAGATACGCAGTATTTT. Protein product: CASSLVGSTDTQYF. Variable domain in full (rest from reference TRBV5-1 and TRBJ2-3): KAGVTQTPRYLIKTRGQQVTLSCSPISGHRSVSWYQQTPGQGLQFLFEYFSETQRNKGNFPGRFSGRQFSNSRSEMNVSTLELGDSALYLCASSLVGSTDTQYFGPGTRLTVL.